These 30 T cell receptor beta chains share one sample of origin, sequenced in a study of blood T cell repertoires in COVID-19. Some clones are missing from TCRdb's copy, which holds only in-frame ones; the method was immunoSEQ multiplex PCR. The sample has roughly 150,000 clones, more than 90% seen once. Input material: peripheral blood. All receptors come from a man in his 60s with active or convalescent COVID-19.

The chain couples TRBV2 to TRBJ1-5; maybe TRBD1 (5 bases). Germline V gives CDR1 SNHLY, CDR2 FYNNEI. The CDR3 spans 13 residues. The V end was cut by 8 bases, the J end by 6 bases, with 14 bases between. CDR3 sequence (DNA): TGTGCCAGCGGTCGGGACTCCCCTCAGCCCCAGCATTTT. This codes for CASGRDSPQPQHF.

The genes are TRBV2 and TRBJ2-2; 8 nucleotides line up with TRBD1. Germline V gene sequence: CDR1 SNHLY, CDR2 FYNNEI. This CDR3 spans 15 amino acids. V shed 2 bases and J 4 bases; nucleotides not matched to a gene: 3. The CDR3 sequence: CASSEQGAPTGELFF. The CDR3 nucleotides are TGTGCCAGCAGTGAACAGGGGGCGCCCACCGGGGAGCTGTTTTTT.

The chain's CDR3 is CASSSTGRIMETEAFF. CDR3 bases: TGTGCCAGCAGCTCAACAGGAAGGATAATGGAGACTGAAGCTTTCTTT. The V gene is TRBV5-4, the J gene TRBJ1-1; possibly TRBD1 for D (5 bases). V lost 3 bases, J lost 5 bases, and 20 bases lay in between. The CDR3 has 16 amino acids. Germline lookup yields CDR1 SGHNT and CDR2 YYREEE (reference sequence).

This sequence joins TRBV14 and TRBJ2-5, with TRBD1 matching 8 bases. The CDR3 length is 14 residues. V dropped 4 bases and J dropped 5; count of bases not matched to a gene: 6. Germline V gives CDR1 SGHDN, CDR2 FVKESK. The CDR3 region has the DNA TGTGCCAGCAGCCGATGGACAGGGCAGGAGACCCAGTACTTC. Protein product: CASSRWTGQETQYF. Supplemented by reference TRBV14 and TRBJ2-5, the full variable domain reads EAGVTQFPSHSVIEKGQTVTLRCDPISGHDNLYWYRRVMGKEIKFLLHFVKESKQDESGMPNNRFLAERTGGTYSTLKVQPAELEDSGVYFCASSRWTGQETQYFGPGTRLLVL.

The chain joins TRBV10-3 to TRBJ1-1, with unresolved D. Looked up from germline, CDR1 is ENHRY and CDR2 is SYGVKD. V was clipped by 6 bases and J by 3 bases, with 5 bases between them. This CDR3 contains 11 residues. The CDR3 spells CAISSHTEAFF. DNA of the CDR3: TGTGCCATCAGCTCTCACACTGAAGCTTTCTTT.

This chain's CDR3 is CASSFLAVATDTQYF. The CDR3 DNA reads as TGTGCCAGCAGCTTTCTAGCGGTAGCGACAGATACGCAGTATTTT. The chain joins TRBV5-6 to TRBJ2-3; 7 nucleotides agree with TRBD2. V shed 2 bases and J 3 bases; nucleotides not matched to a gene: 6. Germline-derived CDR1 and CDR2 are SGHDT and YYEEEE. The CDR3 extends over 15 amino acids. The full variable domain, completed using reference TRBV5-6 and TRBJ2-3, is DAGVTQSPTHLIKTRGQQVTLRCSPKSGHDTVSWYQQALGQGPQFIFQYYEEEERQRGNFPDRFSGHQFPNYSSELNVNALLLGDSALYLCASSFLAVATDTQYFGPGTRLTVL.

The gene calls are TRBV11-2 and TRBJ2-5, with D unresolved. This CDR3 is 14 amino acids long. Germline loops: CDR1 SGHAT, CDR2 FQNNGV. V gave up 1 base and J gave up 4 bases, with 10 bases separating them. Here the CDR3 reads CASSLVTQRETQYF. The CDR3 nucleotides are TGTGCCAGCAGCTTAGTAACACAGAGAGAGACCCAGTACTTC. Using reference TRBV11-2 and TRBJ2-5 for the parts outside the CDR3, the full variable domain is EAGVAQSPRYKIIEKRQSVAFWCNPISGHATLYWYQQILGQGPKLLIQFQNNGVVDDSQLPKDRFSAERLKGVDSTLKIQPAKLEDSAVYLCASSLVTQRETQYFGPGTRLLVL.

The chain uses TRBV6-4 and TRBJ1-2, with a possible D match to TRBD1 (5 bases). Trimming took off 2 bases at V and 6 bases at J, with 16 bases between the two ends. The germline V gene has CDR1 MRHNA and CDR2 SNTAGT. The CDR3 is 15 residues long. The CDR3 DNA reads TGTGCCAGCAGTGACCCGGGGGTCGGGGCTCATGGCTACACCTTC. As protein: CASSDPGVGAHGYTF.

In this sample, this clone turned up once. The gene calls are TRBV28 and TRBJ1-2, with 10 nucleotides matching TRBD1. Trimming cost V 3 bases and J 3 bases; bases outside gene matches: 4. Germline assignment: CDR1 MDHEN and CDR2 SYDVKM. This CDR3 has 15 amino acids. DNA of the CDR3: TGTGCCAGCAGTTTCCCCGGGACAGGGGACTATGGCTACACCTTC. Protein: CASSFPGTGDYGYTF.

V and J are TRBV27 and TRBJ1-5, with a tentative D call TRBD1 (5 bases). CDR3 size: 14 residues. V gave up 5 bases and J gave up 5 bases, with 13 bases separating them. Germline assignment: CDR1 MNHEY and CDR2 SMNVEV (reference sequence). CDR3 residues: CASSTDSDYQPQHF. The CDR3 coding sequence is TGTGCCAGCAGTACAGACAGTGACTATCAGCCCCAGCATTTT.

The gene calls are TRBV29-1 and TRBJ2-7; possibly TRBD1 for D (6 bases). From germline, CDR1 is SQVTM and CDR2 ANQGSEA. This CDR3 has 12 amino acids. V dropped 4 bases and J dropped 0 bases, with 7 bases sitting between them. This CDR3 is CSVGQASYEQYF. The CDR3, as DNA: TGCAGCGTTGGACAGGCCTCCTACGAGCAGTACTTC.

V gene TRBV30 combines with J gene TRBJ1-6; TRBD1 aligns across 7 bases. J lost 11 bases, V lost 5 bases, and 12 bases had no gene match. The germline gives CDR1 GTSNPN, CDR2 SVGIG (reference sequence). The CDR3 runs to 14 residues. CDR3 protein: CAWAAGGGGAPLHF. The CDR3 nucleotides read TGTGCCTGGGCCGCAGGGGGAGGAGGTGCACCCCTCCACTTT.

The chain combines TRBV14 with TRBJ2-7, with TRBD1 matching 7 bases. Trimming cost V 2 bases and J 3 bases; bases outside gene matches: 13. This CDR3 has 17 amino acids. Per the germline V gene, CDR1 is SGHDN and CDR2 is FVKESK. CDR3 bases: TGTGCCAGCAGCCAAAACAGGGGATCCCCTACGAACTACGAGCAGTACTTC. Translating gives CASSQNRGSPTNYEQYF.

The chain combines TRBV21-1 with TRBJ2-1; the table names TRBD1, a call not compared with the DNA. TRBV21-1 is a pseudogene segment. The CDR3 extends over 15 amino acids. The CDR3 sequence is CASSSRDRGDNEQFF. DNA for the CDR3: TGTGCCAGCAGCTCCCGGGACAGGGGAGACAATGAGCAGTTCTTC.

This clone was seen just once. The chain combines TRBV19 with TRBJ1-4; maybe TRBD1 (5 bases). The CDR3 contains 15 residues. V was cut by 7 bases and J by 1 base, with 13 bases left in between. Germline assignment: CDR1 LNHDA and CDR2 SQIVND (reference sequence). The DNA for the CDR3 is TGTGCCAGTACCGATCGCAGGGAAACTAATGAAAAACTGTTTTTT. This translates into CASTDRRETNEKLFF.

The V and J genes are TRBV30 and TRBJ1-2; 7 positions match TRBD1. There are 13 residues in the CDR3. Germline CDR1 and CDR2: GTSNPN and SVGIG (reference sequence). With 8 bases clipped from V and 8 bases from J, the junction kept 14 bases outside the gene matches. CDR3 sequence: CAIRQGGVEGYTF. The CDR3 DNA sequence: TGTGCCATCCGACAGGGAGGAGTAGAGGGCTACACCTTC.

This clone showed up just once. The rearrangement links TRBV19 to TRBJ1-2; maybe TRBD1 (5 bases). The CDR3 spans 16 residues. V was pared by 1 base and J by 4 bases, with 16 bases between. Germline V gene lookup returns CDR1 LNHDA and CDR2 SQIVND (reference sequence). Here the CDR3 DNA reads TGTGCCAGTAGTATAGCGGGAGTGAGGGGTACCTATGGCTACACCTTC. Its translation is CASSIAGVRGTYGYTF.

This chain uses TRBV5-1 with TRBJ2-5; a possible D gene is TRBD1 (6 bases). V was shortened by 4 bases and J by 2 bases, with 9 bases between the two germline ends. This CDR3 has 13 residues. Germline V gives CDR1 SGHRS, CDR2 YFSETQ. As DNA, the CDR3 is TGCGCCAGCAGCCCCGGACAGCAAGAGACCCAGTACTTC. Translated: CASSPGQQETQYF.

For this clone: It may be a read error: a sequence one base away is much more abundant. V gene TRBV27 combines with J gene TRBJ1-5; 8 bases fit TRBD1. The V segment lost 6 bases and the J segment 4 bases; nucleotides outside the gene matches: 2. The germline V gene has CDR1 MNHEY and CDR2 SMNVEV (reference sequence). The CDR3 loop spans 13 amino acids. DNA of the CDR3: TGTGCCAGCAGAAGACAGGGGAATCAGCCCCAGCATTTT. Its protein product is CASRRQGNQPQHF.

The chain links TRBV5-5 to TRBJ1-1; unclear D gene. CDR1 is SGHKS, CDR2 YYEKEE, per germline (reference sequence). The germline V and J ends were trimmed by 1 base and 8 bases, with 9 bases remaining between them. This CDR3 comprises 12 residues. The DNA for the CDR3 is TGTGCCAGCAGCTTGAATGGCCAGGAAGCTTTCTTT. Residues: CASSLNGQEAFF.

The CDR3, as DNA: TGCGCCAGCACCCTACAGGAGAACACTGAAGCTTTCTTT. Translated, it gives CASTLQENTEAFF. The chain links TRBV5-1 to TRBJ1-1; possible D gene TRBD1, 5 bases. Deletions cut 6 bases from V and 1 base from J, with 10 bases between. The CDR3 length is 13 residues. Germline lookup yields CDR1 SGHRS and CDR2 YFSETQ. Variable domain in full (rest from reference TRBV5-1 and TRBJ1-1): KAGVTQTPRYLIKTRGQQVTLSCSPISGHRSVSWYQQTPGQGLQFLFEYFSETQRNKGNFPGRFSGRQFSNSRSEMNVSTLELGDSALYLCASTLQENTEAFFGQGTRLTVV.

The DNA of the CDR3 is TGTGCCAGCGAACTCCGGGACAGGGGCGGCCAGCCCCAGCATTTT. Amino acid sequence: CASELRDRGGQPQHF. The genes are TRBV2 and TRBJ1-5; 10 nucleotides line up with TRBD1. J gave up 7 bases and V 8 bases, and 11 bases lay outside the gene matches. The germline CDR1 and CDR2 sequences are SNHLY and FYNNEI. This CDR3 has 15 residues.

The chain couples TRBV7-9 to TRBJ1-2; tentative D call: TRBD1 (6 bases). This CDR3 comprises 15 residues. Germline V lookup: CDR1 SEHNR, CDR2 FQNEAQ (reference sequence). V lost 0 bases and J 8 bases, leaving 16 bases between the germline ends. CDR3 protein: CASSLARTPQGGYTF. CDR3 nucleotides: TGTGCCAGCAGCTTAGCCCGGACACCCCAGGGGGGCTACACCTTC.

The chain carries TRBV7-6 and TRBJ2-1; 12 bases match TRBD2. The CDR3 totals 18 residues. The J segment lost 6 bases and the V segment lost 2 bases, leaving 11 bases of the junction unmatched. CDR1 is SGHVS and CDR2 is FNYEAQ in the germline V gene. The CDR3 protein is CASSLRAASGRAVNEQFF. In DNA, the CDR3 is TGTGCCAGCAGCTTAAGGGCGGCTAGCGGGAGGGCCGTCAATGAGCAGTTCTTC.

The chain combines TRBV5-4 with TRBJ1-5; TRBD1 aligns across 7 bases. Per germline, CDR1 SGHNT and CDR2 YYREEE (reference sequence). The CDR3 length is 15 residues. The V segment lost 0 bases and the J segment 5 bases; nucleotides outside the gene matches: 5. The CDR3 sequence: CASSLDGTAHQPQHF. The CDR3 bases are TGTGCCAGCAGCTTGGACGGGACAGCCCATCAGCCCCAGCATTTT.

This chain uses TRBV27 with TRBJ1-5, with 10 bases identical to TRBD1. The CDR3 is 16 amino acids. V was pared by 2 bases and J by 3 bases, with 4 bases of the junction left unmatched. Germline assignment: CDR1 MNHEY and CDR2 SMNVEV (reference sequence). The CDR3 spells CASSLRTGGANQPQHF. The CDR3 DNA follows: TGTGCCAGCAGTTTACGGACAGGGGGTGCCAATCAGCCCCAGCATTTT.

The genes are TRBV11-3 and TRBJ1-1; no clear D. Trimming removed 1 base at V and 11 bases at J, with 14 bases between. This CDR3 contains 13 residues. The V gene's germline CDR1 is SGHNT and CDR2 YENEEA. CDR3 protein: CASSLGSSTGAFF. CDR3 in DNA: TGTGCCAGCAGCTTAGGATCCTCTACGGGTGCTTTCTTT. Based on the CDR3 plus reference TRBV11-3 and TRBJ1-1, the full variable domain is EAGVVQSPRYKIIEKKQPVAFWCNPISGHNTLYWYLQNLGQGPELLIRYENEEAVDDSQLPKDRFSAERLKGVDSTLKIQPAELGDSAVYLCASSLGSSTGAFFGQGTRLTVV.

The rearrangement joins TRBV19 to TRBJ1-2; D unresolved. Looked up from germline, CDR1 is LNHDA and CDR2 is SQIVND (reference sequence). Trimming left V 1 base short and J 8 bases short, with 20 bases between. The CDR3 spans 16 residues. The CDR3 spells CASSIGRIRGRGGYTF. As DNA, the CDR3 is TGTGCCAGTAGTATAGGTAGGATCCGGGGTAGAGGAGGCTACACCTTC.

J is TRBJ2-1 and V is TRBV13, with TRBD2 matching 7 bases. The V and J ends lost 7 bases and 4 bases, in that order; junction bases with no gene match: 10. From germline, CDR1 is PRHDT and CDR2 FYEKMQ (reference sequence). This CDR3 region has 15 residues. The CDR3, as DNA: TGTGCCAGCAACTCAATCGGGGGAGGGTACAATGAGCAGTTCTTC. Translation: CASNSIGGGYNEQFF.

The count of this clone is one. This chain uses TRBV6-6 with TRBJ2-2; D perhaps matches TRBD1 (6 bases). The ends were cut back, 2 bases at V and 1 base at J, with 8 bases in the middle. The CDR3 is made up of 15 amino acids. CDR1 is MNHNY, CDR2 SVGAGI, per germline (reference sequence). The CDR3 DNA is TGTGCCAGCAGTTACACAGGGCGGAACACCGGGGAGCTGTTTTTT. It encodes CASSYTGRNTGELFF.